These T cell receptor beta chains were read from a single sample in a study of human thymus T cells. The repertoire was sequenced with immunoSEQ multiplex PCR; TCRdb's copy has only in-frame clones and lacks some. The table includes fewer than 85,000 clones, 95% detected once. Specimen: thymus tissue. The source is a girl less than two years old with a congenital heart defect but otherwise immunologically healthy. Each CDR3 is given with its conserved first and last residue. Fields, in order: V gene, clone size, J gene, D gene, CDR3 protein, CDR3 DNA. D genes are given only for firm matches. The size of a clone is reported for some rows only, either as once, few or many, or as a class for expanded clones.

v_gene: TRBV5-1; abundance: -; j_gene: TRBJ1-3; d_gene: TRBD1; CDR3aa: CASSPRTGENTIYF; CDR3nt: TGCGCCAGCAGCCCCCGGACAGGGGAAAACACCATATATTTT
v_gene: TRBV10-2; abundance: -; j_gene: TRBJ2-3; d_gene: -; CDR3aa: CASGLGPSLTDTQYF; CDR3nt: TGCGCCAGCGGCCTCGGACCCAGCCTCACAGATACGCAGTATTTT
v_gene: TRBV4-1; abundance: once; j_gene: TRBJ1-4; d_gene: -; CDR3aa: CASSHKGVQGGEKLFF; CDR3nt: TGCGCCAGCAGCCACAAGGGGGTGCAGGGTGGCGAAAAACTGTTTTTT
v_gene: TRBV7-9; abundance: -; j_gene: TRBJ2-3; d_gene: -; CDR3aa: CASSLVVSDTQYF; CDR3nt: TGTGCCAGCAGCTTAGTGGTGTCAGATACGCAGTATTTT
v_gene: TRBV27; abundance: once; j_gene: TRBJ2-7; d_gene: -; CDR3aa: CASSLGPSYEQYF; CDR3nt: TGTGCCAGCAGTTTGGGCCCTTCCTACGAGCAGTACTTC
v_gene: TRBV2; abundance: -; j_gene: TRBJ2-5; d_gene: -; CDR3aa: CASSAVGQETQYF; CDR3nt: TGTGCCAGCAGTGCAGTAGGTCAAGAGACCCAGTACTTC
v_gene: TRBV27; abundance: -; j_gene: TRBJ2-5; d_gene: TRBD1; CDR3aa: CASSPPLRTGQETQYF; CDR3nt: TGTGCCAGCAGTCCCCCCCTCCGGACAGGGCAAGAGACCCAGTACTTC
v_gene: TRBV12-5; abundance: -; j_gene: TRBJ1-2; d_gene: TRBD1; CDR3aa: CASGYVPGQANYGYTF; CDR3nt: TGTGCTAGTGGTTATGTCCCGGGACAGGCGAACTATGGCTACACCTTC
v_gene: TRBV28; abundance: -; j_gene: TRBJ2-1; d_gene: TRBD2; CDR3aa: CASSPSGREPFYNEQFF; CDR3nt: TGTGCCAGCAGCCCAAGCGGGAGGGAACCTTTTTACAATGAGCAGTTCTTC
v_gene: TRBV5-4; abundance: -; j_gene: TRBJ2-7; d_gene: TRBD1; CDR3aa: CASSFKTGVAYEQYF; CDR3nt: TGTGCCAGCAGCTTCAAGACAGGGGTGGCCTACGAGCAGTACTTC
v_gene: TRBV13; abundance: once; j_gene: TRBJ2-3; d_gene: TRBD1; CDR3aa: CASNFGTGGKVDTQYF; CDR3nt: TGTGCCAGCAATTTCGGGACAGGGGGCAAGGTAGATACGCAGTATTTT
v_gene: TRBV19; abundance: -; j_gene: TRBJ2-5; d_gene: TRBD2; CDR3aa: CASSMTSGTETQYF; CDR3nt: TGTGCCAGTAGTATGACTAGCGGGACGGAGACCCAGTACTTC
v_gene: TRBV7-9; abundance: -; j_gene: TRBJ2-1; d_gene: -; CDR3aa: CASSFFDGTYNEQFF; CDR3nt: TGTGCCAGCAGCTTTTTCGACGGTACCTACAATGAGCAGTTCTTC
v_gene: TRBV27; abundance: -; j_gene: TRBJ2-3; d_gene: TRBD1; CDR3aa: CASSLSGTGETDTQYF; CDR3nt: TGTGCCAGCAGTTTATCAGGGACAGGGGAGACAGATACGCAGTATTTT
v_gene: TRBV5-5; abundance: -; j_gene: TRBJ1-4; d_gene: -; CDR3aa: CASSPVGPAGEFPFGKLFF; CDR3nt: TGTGCCAGCAGCCCAGTTGGGCCGGCCGGGGAGTTCCCCTTTGGAAAACTGTTTTTT
v_gene: TRBV28; abundance: -; j_gene: TRBJ2-2; d_gene: -; CDR3aa: CASSPTTGSNTGELFF; CDR3nt: TGTGCCAGCAGTCCAACGACCGGGAGCAACACCGGGGAGCTGTTTTTT